This TCR beta chain originates from a study of blood T cells in healthy people across ages. Germline V gene data show CDR1 as SGHRS and CDR2 as YFSETQ. V dropped 4 bases and J dropped 13 bases, with 20 bases sitting between them. This CDR3 is built from 14 residues. Combining a sample-barcoded 5' primer with a J-beta primer mix, a second PCR ran for 7 to 11 cycles. With 12 random nucleotides, a template-switch adaptor tagged each individual cDNA molecule. From the 5' RACE reads, TCRdb called clonotypes with MiXCR, one entry per CDR3 protein. This sample carries 1.5 million to 2 million distinct CDR3 sequences, about two fifths of them seen once, and the ten largest clones take 23%.

The genes are TRBV5-1 and TRBJ1-4; D may be TRBD1 (6 bases). Sample: blood. The TCR comes from a human donor in good health. The CDR3 DNA is TGCGCCAGCAGCGGACAGTCGCTAGAAGGGAGACTGTTTTTT. Encoded protein: CASSGQSLEGRLFF.